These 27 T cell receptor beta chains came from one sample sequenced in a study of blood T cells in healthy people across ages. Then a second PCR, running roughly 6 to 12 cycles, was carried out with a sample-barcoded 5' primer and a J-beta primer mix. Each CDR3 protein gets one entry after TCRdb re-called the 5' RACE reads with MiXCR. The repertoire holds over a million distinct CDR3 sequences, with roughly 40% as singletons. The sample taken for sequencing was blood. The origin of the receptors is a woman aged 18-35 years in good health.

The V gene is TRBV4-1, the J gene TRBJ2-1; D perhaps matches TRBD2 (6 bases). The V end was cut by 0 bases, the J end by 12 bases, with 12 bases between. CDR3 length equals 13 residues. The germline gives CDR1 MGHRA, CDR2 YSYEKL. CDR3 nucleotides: TGCGCCAGCAGCCAAGAGGAGGGTCGATGGCAGTTCTTC. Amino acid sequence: CASSQEEGRWQFF.

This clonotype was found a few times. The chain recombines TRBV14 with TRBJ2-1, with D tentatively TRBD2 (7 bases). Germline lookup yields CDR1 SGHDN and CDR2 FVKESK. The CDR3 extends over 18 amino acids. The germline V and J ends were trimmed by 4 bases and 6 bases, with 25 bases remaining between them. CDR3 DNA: TGTGCCAGCAGCCCTTTTTTGGGGAAGGGGGGGTCCGCCAATGAGCAGTTCTTC. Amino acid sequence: CASSPFLGKGGSANEQFF.

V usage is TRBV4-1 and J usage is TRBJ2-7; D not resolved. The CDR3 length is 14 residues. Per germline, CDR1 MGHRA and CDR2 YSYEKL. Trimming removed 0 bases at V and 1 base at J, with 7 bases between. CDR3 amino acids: CASSQDRWSYEQYF. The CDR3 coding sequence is TGCGCCAGCAGCCAAGATCGGTGGTCCTACGAGCAGTACTTC.

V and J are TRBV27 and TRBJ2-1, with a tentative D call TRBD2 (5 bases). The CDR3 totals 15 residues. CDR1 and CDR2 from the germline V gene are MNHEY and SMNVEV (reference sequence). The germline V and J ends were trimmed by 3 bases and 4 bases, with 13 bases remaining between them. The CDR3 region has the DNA TGTGCCAGCAGTTTCACCCCTAGAGGGTACAATGAGCAGTTCTTC. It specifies CASSFTPRGYNEQFF.

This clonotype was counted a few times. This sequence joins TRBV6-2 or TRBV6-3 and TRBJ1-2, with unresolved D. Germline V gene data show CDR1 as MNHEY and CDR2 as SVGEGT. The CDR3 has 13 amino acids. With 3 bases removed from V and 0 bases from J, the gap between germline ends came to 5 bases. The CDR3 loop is CASSYEANYGYTF. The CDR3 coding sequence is TGTGCCAGCAGTTATGAAGCTAACTATGGCTACACCTTC.

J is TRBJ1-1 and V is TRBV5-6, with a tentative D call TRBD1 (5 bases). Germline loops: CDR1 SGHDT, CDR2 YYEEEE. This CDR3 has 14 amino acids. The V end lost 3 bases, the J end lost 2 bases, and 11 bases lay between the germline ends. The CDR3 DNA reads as TGTGCCAGCAGCTCGCTCGACAGCAACACTGAAGCTTTCTTT. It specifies CASSSLDSNTEAFF.

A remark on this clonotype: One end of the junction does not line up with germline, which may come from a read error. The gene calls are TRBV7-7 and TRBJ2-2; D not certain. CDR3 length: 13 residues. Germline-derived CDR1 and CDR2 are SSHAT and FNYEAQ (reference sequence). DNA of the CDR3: TGTGCTAGCAGCTTCTGGAACACCGGGGAGCTGTTTTTT. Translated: CASSFWNTGELFF.

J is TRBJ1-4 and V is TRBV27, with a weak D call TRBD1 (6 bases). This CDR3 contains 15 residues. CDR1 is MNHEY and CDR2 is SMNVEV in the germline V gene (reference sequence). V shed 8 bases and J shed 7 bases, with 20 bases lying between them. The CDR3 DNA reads TGTGCCAGCGGTCATATGGGGGGCCGGGCTGAAAAACTGTTTTTT. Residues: CASGHMGGRAEKLFF.

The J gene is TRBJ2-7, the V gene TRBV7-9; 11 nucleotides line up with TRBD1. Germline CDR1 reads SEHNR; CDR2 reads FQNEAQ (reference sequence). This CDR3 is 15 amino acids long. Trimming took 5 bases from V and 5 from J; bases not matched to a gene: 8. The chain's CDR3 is CASSARTGGIDEQYF. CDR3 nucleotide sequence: TGTGCCAGCAGCGCGAGGACAGGGGGCATCGACGAGCAGTACTTC.

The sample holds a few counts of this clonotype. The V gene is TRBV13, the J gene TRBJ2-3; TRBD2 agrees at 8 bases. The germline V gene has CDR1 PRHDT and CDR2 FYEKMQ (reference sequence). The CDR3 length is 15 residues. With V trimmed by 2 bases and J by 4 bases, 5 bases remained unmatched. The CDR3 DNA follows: TGTGCCAGCAGCTTACGAGCGGGGGTGGCAGATACGCAGTATTTT. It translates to CASSLRAGVADTQYF. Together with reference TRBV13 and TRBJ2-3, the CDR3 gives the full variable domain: AAGVIQSPRHLIKEKRETATLKCYPIPRHDTVYWYQQGPGQDPQFLISFYEKMQSDKGSIPDRFSAQQFSDYHSELNMSSLELGDSALYFCASSLRAGVADTQYFGPGTRLTVL.

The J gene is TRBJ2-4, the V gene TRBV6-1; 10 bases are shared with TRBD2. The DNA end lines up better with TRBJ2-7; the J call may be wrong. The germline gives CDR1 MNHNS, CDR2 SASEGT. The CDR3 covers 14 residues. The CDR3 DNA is TGTGCCAGCAGTGAACCTAGCGGGAGAGACGAGCAGTACTTC. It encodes CASSEPSGRDEQYF.

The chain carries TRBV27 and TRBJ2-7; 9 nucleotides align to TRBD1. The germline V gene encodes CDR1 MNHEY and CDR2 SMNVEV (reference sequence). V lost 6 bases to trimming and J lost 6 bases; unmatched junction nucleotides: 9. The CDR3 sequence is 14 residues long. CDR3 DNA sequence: TGTGCCAGCAGAAACGGACAGGGGCTAGGCGAGCAGTACTTC. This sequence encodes CASRNGQGLGEQYF.

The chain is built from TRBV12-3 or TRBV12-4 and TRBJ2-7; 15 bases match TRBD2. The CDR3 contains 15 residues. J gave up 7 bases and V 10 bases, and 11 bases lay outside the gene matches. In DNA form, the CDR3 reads TGTGCCACCGGACTAGCGGGAGGGACTCCTTGGGAGCAGTACTTC. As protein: CATGLAGGTPWEQYF.

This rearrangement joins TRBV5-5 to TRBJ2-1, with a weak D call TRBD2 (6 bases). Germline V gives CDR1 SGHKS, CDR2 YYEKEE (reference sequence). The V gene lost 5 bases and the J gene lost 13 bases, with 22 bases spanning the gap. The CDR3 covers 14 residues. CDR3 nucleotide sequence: TGTGCCAGCAGACTACAGGCCGCCGGGGGTGTACAGTTCTTC. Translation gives CASRLQAAGGVQFF.

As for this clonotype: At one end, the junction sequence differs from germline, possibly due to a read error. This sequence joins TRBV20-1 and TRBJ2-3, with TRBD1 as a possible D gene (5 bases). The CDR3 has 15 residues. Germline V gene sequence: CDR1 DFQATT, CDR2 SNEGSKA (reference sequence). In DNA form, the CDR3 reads TGCAGTGCTAGAGATCTGGCAGGGTCCACAGATGCGCAGTATTTT. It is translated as CSARDLAGSTDAQYF.

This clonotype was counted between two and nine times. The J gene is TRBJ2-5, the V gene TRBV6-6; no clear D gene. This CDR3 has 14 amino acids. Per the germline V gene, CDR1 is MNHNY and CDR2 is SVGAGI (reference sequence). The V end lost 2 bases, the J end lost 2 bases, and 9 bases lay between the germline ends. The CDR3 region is CASSYGSGQETQYF. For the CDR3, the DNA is TGTGCCAGCAGTTACGGTTCAGGTCAAGAGACCCAGTACTTC.

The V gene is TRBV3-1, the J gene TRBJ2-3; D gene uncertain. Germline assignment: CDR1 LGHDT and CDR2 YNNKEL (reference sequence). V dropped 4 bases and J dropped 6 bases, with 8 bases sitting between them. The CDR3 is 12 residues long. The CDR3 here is CASSPYGDTQYF. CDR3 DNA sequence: TGTGCCAGCAGCCCCTATGGGGATACGCAGTATTTT.

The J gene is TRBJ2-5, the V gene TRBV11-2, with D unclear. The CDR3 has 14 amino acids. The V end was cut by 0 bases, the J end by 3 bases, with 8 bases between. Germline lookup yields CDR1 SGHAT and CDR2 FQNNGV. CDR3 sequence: CASSLDSGKETQYF. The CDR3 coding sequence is TGTGCCAGCAGCTTAGATTCGGGTAAAGAGACCCAGTACTTC.

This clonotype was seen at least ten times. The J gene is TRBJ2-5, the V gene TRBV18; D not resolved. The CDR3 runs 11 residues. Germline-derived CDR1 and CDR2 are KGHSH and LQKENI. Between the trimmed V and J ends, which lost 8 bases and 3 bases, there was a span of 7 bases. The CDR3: CASSPEETQYF. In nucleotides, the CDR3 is TGTGCCAGCAGCCCAGAAGAGACCCAGTACTTC.

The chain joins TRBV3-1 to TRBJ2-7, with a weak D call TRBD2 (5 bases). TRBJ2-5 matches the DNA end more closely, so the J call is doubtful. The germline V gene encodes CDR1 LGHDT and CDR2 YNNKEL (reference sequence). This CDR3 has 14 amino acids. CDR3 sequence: CASSHPPAEETQYF. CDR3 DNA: TGTGCCAGCAGCCACCCTCCAGCGGAAGAGACCCAGTACTTC.

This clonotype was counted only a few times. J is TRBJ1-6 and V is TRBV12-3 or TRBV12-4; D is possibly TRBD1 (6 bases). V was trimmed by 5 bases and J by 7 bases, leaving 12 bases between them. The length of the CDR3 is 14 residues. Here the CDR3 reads CASSSRDKNSPLHF. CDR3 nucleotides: TGTGCCAGCAGTAGCCGGGACAAGAATTCACCCCTCCACTTT.

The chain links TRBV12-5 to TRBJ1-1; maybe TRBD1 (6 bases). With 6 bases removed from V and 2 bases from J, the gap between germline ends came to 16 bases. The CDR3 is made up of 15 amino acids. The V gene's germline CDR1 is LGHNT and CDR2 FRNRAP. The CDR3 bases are TGTGCTAGTGGCCGGATCGGGACAAAAAACACTGAAGCTTTCTTT. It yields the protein CASGRIGTKNTEAFF.

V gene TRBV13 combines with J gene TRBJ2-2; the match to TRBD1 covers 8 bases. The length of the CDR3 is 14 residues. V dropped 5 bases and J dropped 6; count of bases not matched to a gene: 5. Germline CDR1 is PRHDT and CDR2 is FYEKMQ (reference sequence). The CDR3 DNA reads TGTGCCAGCAGCCCGACAGGGGTTGCCGGGGAGCTGTTTTTT. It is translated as CASSPTGVAGELFF.

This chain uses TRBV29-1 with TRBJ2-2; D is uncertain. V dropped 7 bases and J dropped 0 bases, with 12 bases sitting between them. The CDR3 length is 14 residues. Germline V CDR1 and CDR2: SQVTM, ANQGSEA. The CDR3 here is CSALNSANTGELFF. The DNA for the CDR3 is TGCAGCGCTCTGAATTCCGCGAACACCGGGGAGCTGTTTTTT.

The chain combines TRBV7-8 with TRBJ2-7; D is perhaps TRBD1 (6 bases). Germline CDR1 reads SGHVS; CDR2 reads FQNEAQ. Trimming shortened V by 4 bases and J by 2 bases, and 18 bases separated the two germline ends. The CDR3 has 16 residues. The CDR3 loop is CASSSTTDSPAYEQYF. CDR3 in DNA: TGTGCCAGCAGCTCTACAACGGACAGTCCAGCCTACGAGCAGTACTTC. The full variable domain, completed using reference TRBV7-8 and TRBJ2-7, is GAGVSQSPRYKVAKRGQDVALRCDPISGHVSLFWYQQALGQGPEFLTYFQNEAQLDKSGLPSDRFFAERPEGSVSTLKIQRTQQEDSAVYLCASSSTTDSPAYEQYFGPGTRLTVT.

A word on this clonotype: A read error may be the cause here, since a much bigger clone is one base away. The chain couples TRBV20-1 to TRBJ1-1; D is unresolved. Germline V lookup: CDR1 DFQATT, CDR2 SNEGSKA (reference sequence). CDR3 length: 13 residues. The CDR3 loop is CSPASSVGAEAFF. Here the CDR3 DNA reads TGCAGCCCCGCTTCGTCCGTCGGGGCTGAAGCTTTCTTT.

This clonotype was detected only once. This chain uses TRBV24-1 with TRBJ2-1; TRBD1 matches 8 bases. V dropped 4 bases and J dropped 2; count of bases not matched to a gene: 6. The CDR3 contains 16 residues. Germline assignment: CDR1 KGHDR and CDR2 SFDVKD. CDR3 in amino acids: CATSDPGQAAYNEQFF. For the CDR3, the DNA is TGTGCCACCAGTGACCCGGGACAGGCTGCCTACAATGAGCAGTTCTTC.